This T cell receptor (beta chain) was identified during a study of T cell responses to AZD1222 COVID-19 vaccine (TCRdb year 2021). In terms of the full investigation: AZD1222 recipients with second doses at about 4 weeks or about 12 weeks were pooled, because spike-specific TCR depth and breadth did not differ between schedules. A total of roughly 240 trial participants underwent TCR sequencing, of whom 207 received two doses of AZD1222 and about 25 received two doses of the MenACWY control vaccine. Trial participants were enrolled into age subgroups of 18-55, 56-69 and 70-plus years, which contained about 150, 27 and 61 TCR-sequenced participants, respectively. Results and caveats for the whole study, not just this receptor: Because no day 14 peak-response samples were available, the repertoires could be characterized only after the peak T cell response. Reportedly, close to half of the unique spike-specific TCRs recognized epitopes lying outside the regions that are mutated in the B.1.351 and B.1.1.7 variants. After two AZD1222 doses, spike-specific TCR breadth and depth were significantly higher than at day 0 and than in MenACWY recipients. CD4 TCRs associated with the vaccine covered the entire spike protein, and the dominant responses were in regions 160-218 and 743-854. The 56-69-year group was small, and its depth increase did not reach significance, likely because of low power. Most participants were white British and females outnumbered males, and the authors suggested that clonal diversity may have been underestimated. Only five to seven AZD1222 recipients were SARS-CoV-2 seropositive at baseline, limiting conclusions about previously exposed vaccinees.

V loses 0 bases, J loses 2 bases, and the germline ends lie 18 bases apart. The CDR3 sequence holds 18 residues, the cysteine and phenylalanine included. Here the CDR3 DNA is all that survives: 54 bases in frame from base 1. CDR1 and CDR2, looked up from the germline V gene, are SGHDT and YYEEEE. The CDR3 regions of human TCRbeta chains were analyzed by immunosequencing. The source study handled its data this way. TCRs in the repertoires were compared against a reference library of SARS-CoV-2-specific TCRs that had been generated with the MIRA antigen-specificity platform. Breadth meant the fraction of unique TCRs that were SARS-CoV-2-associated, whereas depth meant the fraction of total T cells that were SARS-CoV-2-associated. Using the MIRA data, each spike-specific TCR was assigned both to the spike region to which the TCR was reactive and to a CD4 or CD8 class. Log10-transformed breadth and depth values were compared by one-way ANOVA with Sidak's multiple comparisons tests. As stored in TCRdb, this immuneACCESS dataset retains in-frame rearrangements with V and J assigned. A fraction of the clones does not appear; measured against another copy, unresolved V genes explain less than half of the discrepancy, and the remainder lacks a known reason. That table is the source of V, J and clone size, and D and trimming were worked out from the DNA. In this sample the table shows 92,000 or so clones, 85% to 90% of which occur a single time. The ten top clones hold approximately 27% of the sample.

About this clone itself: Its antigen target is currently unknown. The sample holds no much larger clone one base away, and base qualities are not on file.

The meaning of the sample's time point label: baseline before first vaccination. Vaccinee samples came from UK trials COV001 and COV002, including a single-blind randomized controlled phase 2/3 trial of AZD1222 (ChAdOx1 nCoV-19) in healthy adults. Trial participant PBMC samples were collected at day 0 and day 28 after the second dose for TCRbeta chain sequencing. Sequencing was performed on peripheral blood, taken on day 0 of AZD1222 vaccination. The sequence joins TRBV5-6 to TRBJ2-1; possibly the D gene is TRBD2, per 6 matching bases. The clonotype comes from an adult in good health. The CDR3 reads CASSLVGSGYGTYNEQFF. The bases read TGTGCCAGCAGCTTGGTTGGTAGCGGATACGGGACCTACAATGAGCAGTTCTTC.